This T cell receptor (beta chain) emerged from a study of T cells after yellow fever vaccination. The table lists this clonotype with a few counts. Looked up from germline, CDR1 is WSHSY and CDR2 is SAAADI. Trimming left V 6 bases short and J 9 bases short, with 18 bases between. The CDR3 length is 14 residues. 5'RACE template switching generated TCR cDNA, adding a universal primer site and UMIs. TCRdb re-called the 5' RACE reads with MiXCR, one entry per CDR3 protein. The table shows a few hundred thousand distinct CDR3 sequences, with 8.7% occurring only once. This chain connects TRBV10-2 to TRBJ1-5; possibly TRBD1 for D (5 bases). This sample comprised PBMCs, obtained on the day of the first yellow fever vaccination. This clonotype was sampled from a man younger than 35 who received the YFV17D yellow fever vaccine. CDR3 DNA sequence: TGCGCCAGCAGCGTCCCCCCAGGGTGGTGGCCCCAGCATTTT. Amino acid sequence: CASSVPPGWWPQHF.